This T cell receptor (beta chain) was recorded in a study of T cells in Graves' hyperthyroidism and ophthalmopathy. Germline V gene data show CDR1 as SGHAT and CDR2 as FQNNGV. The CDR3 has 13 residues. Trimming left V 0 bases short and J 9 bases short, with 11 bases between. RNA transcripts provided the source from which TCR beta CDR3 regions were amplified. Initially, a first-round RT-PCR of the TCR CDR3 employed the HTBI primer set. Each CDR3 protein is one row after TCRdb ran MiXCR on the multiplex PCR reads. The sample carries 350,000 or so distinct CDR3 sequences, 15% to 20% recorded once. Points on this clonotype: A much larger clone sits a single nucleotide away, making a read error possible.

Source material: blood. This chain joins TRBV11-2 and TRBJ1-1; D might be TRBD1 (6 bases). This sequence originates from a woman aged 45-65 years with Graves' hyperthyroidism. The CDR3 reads CASSLEAGAKAFF. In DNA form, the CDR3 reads TGTGCCAGCAGCTTAGAGGCAGGGGCAAAAGCTTTCTTT.